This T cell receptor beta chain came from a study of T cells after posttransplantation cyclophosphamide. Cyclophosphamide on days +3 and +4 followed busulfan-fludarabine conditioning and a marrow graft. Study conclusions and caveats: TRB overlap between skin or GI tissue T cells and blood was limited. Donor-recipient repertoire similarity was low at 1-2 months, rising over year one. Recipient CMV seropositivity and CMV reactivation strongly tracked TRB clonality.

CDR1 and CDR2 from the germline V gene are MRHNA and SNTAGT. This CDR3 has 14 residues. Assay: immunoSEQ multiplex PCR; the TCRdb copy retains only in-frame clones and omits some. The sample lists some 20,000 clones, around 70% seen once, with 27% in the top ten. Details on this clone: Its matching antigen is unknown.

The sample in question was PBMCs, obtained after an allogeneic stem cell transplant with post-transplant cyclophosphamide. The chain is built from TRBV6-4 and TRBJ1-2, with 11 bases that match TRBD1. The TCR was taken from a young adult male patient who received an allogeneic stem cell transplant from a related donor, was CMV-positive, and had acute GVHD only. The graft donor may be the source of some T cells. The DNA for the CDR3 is TGTCCTATACCCGGGGACAGGGGGAATCGGGGCTACACCTTC. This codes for CPIPGDRGNRGYTF.